This T cell receptor beta chain is drawn from a study of response to subunit inactivated influenza vaccine (dated by TCRdb to between 2017 and 2018). Study-wide context: Deep quantitative T cell receptor repertoire profiling was used in the study to track responses to a trivalent subunit inactivated influenza vaccine. Overall results and qualifications from the work: According to the authors, only a limited number of new T cells may be recruited by each seasonal influenza vaccination.

The library relied on RT-PCR. The sample was run on an Illumina HiSeq 2500. Using fastp trimming at Q25 and MiXCR clonotype assembly, TCRdb reanalyzed the public sequencing data and kept in-frame beta chains. Here each entry gathers all rows of one CDR3 protein and keeps the most common genes and DNA. The sample profile shows 800,000 or so distinct CDR3 sequences; 21% of them were found once. The top ten hold roughly a tenth of the sample. From its cysteine to its phenylalanine, the CDR3 spans 13 amino acids. Here the CDR3 DNA is all that survives: 39 bases in frame from base 1. V lost 5 bases and J lost 8 bases; the stretch between them is 15 bases long. In its sample, this clonotype was seen many times. The clone's antigen remains unknown. One base away there is no much larger clone; base qualities are not given.

The rearranged segments are TRBV12-3 or TRBV12-4 and TRBJ1-1, and TRBD1 may be the D gene, going by 6 matching bases. The sequence was collected from a man aged 50 or older who received an inactivated influenza vaccine. Donor details come from another sample of the same person, matched by shared clones. The sequences come from PBMCs from blood, collected more than 4 days after vaccination. The CDR3 corresponds to CASSTNDRKEAFF. The sequence in DNA is TGTGCCAGCAGTACCAATGACAGGAAGGAAGCTTTCTTT.